This T cell receptor beta chain was recovered during a study of shared clonotypes between healthy human individuals. Looking at the study overall: Donor composition was a couple of women and three men, aged 18 to 49. Study results and limitations: Richness estimates generally favored naive over memory subsets. Non-shared clonotypes showed lower generation probabilities than clonotypes common to all four donors.

CDR1 is MNHEY and CDR2 is SMNVEV in the germline V gene (reference sequence). The CDR3 has 14 amino acids. The germline V and J ends were trimmed by 4 bases and 6 bases, with 12 bases remaining between them. CD45RO-negative, CCR7-positively selected cells formed the naive CD8 fraction, excluding terminally differentiated effector memory CD45RA+ cells. Sorted-subset replicate PCR reactions contained 200 ng DNA, corresponding to about 30,000 T cell genomes. Generated by immunoSEQ multiplex PCR, the TCRdb table keeps only in-frame clones and is missing some. The profile covers about 2.2 million clones, with 93% appearing a single time and around 1.7% taken by the ten largest. With regard to this clone: Antigen unknown.

Sequencing input: naive CD8+ T cells from PBMCs. The chain carries TRBV27 and TRBJ2-2, with D possibly called TRBD1 or TRBD2 (5 bases each). The origin of this receptor is a man younger than 35 in good health. Some clones in this sample may be carry-over from other donors' samples. The CDR3 loop reads CASSWDPRSGELFF. CDR3 in DNA: TGTGCCAGCAGTTGGGACCCTAGGTCCGGGGAGCTGTTTTTT.